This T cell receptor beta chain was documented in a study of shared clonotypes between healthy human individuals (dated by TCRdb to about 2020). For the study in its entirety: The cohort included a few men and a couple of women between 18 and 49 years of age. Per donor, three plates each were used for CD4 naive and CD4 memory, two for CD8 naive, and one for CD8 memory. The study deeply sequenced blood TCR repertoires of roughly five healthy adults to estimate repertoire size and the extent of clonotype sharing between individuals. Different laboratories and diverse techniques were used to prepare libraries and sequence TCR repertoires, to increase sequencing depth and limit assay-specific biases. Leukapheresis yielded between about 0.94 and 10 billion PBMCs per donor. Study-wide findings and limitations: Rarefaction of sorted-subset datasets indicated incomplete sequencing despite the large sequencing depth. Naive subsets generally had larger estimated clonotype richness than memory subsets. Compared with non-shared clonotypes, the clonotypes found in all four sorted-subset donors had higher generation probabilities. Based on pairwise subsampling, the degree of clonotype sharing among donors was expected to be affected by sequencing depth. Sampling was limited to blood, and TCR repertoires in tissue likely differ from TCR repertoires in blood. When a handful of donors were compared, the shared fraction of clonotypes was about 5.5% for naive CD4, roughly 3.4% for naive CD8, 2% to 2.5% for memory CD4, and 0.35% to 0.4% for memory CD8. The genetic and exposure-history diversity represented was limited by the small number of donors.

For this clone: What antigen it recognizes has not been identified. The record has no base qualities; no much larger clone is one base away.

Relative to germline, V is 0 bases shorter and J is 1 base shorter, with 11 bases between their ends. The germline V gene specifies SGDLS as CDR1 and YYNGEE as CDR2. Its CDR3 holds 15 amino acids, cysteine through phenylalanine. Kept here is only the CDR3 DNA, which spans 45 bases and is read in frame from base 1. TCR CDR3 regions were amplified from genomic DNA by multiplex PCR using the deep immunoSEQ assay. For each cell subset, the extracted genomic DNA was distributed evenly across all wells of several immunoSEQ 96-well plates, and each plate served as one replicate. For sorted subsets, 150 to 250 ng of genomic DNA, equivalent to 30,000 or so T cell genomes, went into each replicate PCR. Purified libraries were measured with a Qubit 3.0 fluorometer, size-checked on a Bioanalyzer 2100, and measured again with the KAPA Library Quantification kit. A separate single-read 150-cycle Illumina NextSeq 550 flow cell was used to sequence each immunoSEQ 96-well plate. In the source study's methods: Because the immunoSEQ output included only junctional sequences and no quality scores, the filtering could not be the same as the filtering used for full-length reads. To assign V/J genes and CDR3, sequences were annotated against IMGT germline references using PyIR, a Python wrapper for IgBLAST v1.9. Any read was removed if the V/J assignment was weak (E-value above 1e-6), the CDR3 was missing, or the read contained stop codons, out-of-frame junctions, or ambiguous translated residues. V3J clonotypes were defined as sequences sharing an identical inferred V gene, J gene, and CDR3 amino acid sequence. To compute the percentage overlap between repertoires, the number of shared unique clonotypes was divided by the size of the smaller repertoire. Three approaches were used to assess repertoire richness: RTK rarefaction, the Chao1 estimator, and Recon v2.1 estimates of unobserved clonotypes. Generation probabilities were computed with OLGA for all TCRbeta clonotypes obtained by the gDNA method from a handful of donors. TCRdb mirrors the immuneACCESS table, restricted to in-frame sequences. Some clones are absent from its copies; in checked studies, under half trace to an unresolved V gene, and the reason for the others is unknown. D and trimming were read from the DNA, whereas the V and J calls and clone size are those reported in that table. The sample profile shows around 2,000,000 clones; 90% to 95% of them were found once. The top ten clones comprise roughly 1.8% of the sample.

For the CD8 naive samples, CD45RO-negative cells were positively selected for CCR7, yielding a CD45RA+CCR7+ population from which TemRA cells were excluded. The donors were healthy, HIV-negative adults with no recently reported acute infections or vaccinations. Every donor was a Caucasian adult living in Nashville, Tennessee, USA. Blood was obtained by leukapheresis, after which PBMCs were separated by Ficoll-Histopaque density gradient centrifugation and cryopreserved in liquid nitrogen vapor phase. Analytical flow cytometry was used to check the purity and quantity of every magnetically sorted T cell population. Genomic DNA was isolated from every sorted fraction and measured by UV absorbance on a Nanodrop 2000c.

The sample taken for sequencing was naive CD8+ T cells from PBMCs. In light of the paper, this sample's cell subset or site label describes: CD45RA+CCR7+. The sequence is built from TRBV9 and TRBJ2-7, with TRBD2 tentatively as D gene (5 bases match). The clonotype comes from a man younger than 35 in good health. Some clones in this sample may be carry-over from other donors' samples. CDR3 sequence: CASSVAAADSYEQYF. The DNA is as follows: TGTGCCAGCAGCGTAGCAGCGGCTGATTCCTACGAGCAGTACTTC.